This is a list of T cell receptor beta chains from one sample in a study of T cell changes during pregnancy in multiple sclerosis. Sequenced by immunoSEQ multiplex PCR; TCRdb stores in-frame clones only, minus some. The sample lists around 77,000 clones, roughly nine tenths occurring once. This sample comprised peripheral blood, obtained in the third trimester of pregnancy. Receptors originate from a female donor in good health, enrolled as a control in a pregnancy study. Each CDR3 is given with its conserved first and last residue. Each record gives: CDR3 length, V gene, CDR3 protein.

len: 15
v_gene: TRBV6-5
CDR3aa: CASSYGQGRGYGYTF

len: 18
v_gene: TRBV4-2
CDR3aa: CASSHGQGEYGTNEKLFF

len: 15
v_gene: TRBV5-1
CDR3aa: CASSPRGGREETQYF

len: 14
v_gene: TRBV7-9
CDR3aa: CASSPRQGRYEQYF

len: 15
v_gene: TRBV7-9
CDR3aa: CASSLWQGAGQPQHF

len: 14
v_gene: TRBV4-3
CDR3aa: CASSPDRVNSPLHF

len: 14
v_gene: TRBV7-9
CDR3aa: CASSFTKQGGGYTF

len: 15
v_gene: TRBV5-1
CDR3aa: CASSLYTGLPEKLFF

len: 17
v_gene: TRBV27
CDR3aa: CASRCWVGTGNTGELFF

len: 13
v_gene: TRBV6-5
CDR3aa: CATTGGLYNEQFF

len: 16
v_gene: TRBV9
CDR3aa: CASSETGGVSDDEQFF

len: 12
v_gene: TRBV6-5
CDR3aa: CATGEARVEQFF

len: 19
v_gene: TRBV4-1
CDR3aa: CASSQVELAGGSSYNEQFF

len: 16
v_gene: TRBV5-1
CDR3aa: CASSLEGGFPSYGYTF

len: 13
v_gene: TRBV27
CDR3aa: CASSTRQGYGYTF

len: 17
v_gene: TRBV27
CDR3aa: CASSSRLAGASKNIQYF

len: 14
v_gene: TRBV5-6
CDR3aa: CASSLFRTGQPQHF

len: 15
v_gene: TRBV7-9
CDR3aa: CASSFYPERGYGYTF

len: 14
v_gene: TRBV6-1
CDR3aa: CASSAGGGNEKLFF

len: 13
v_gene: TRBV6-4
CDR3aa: CASSEQGAGELFF

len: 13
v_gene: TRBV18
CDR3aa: CASSPSQVPEQYF

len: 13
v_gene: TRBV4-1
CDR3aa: CASSQDMKSALHF

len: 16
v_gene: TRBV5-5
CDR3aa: CASTPQTGTNTGELFF

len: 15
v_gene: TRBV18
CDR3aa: CASSPTESGQGEQYF